These 23 T cell receptor beta chains originate from one sample sequenced in a study of early T cells in non-severe SARS-CoV-2 infection. TCRdb called the 5' RACE reads again in MiXCR, with one record for every CDR3 protein. In the table there are about 40,000 distinct CDR3 sequences, about 5.3% of which are singletons. The sequenced sample was whole blood, obtained at baseline. These TCRs come from an adult who was a healthcare worker with PCR-confirmed SARS-CoV-2 infection or an uninfected control (not recorded which).

This clonotype was detected many times. The J gene is TRBJ2-5, the V gene TRBV5-1, with D possibly being TRBD2 (5 bases). Trimming shortened V by 0 bases and J by 1 base, and 10 bases separated the two germline ends. This CDR3 is 15 amino acids long. In germline, CDR1 is SGHRS, CDR2 YFSETQ. CDR3 residues: CASSLDRTPQETQYF. In nucleotides, the CDR3 is TGCGCCAGCAGCTTGGACCGGACTCCCCAAGAGACCCAGTACTTC.

This clonotype was observed many times. V gene TRBV12-3 or TRBV12-4 combines with J gene TRBJ2-1; TRBD2 aligns across 10 bases. The trim removed 5 bases at V and 7 bases at J, leaving 17 bases unmatched. The CDR3 runs to 18 residues. For the CDR3, the DNA is TGTGCCAGCAGTCCCATCCTAGCGGGAGTTTTCGGTAGGAATGAGCAGTTCTTC. This encodes CASSPILAGVFGRNEQFF.

This clonotype was seen many times. The J gene is TRBJ2-3, the V gene TRBV24-1, with D unresolved. There are 16 residues in the CDR3. Trimming shortened V by 4 bases and J by 5 bases, and 18 bases separated the two germline ends. Germline V gene sequence: CDR1 KGHDR, CDR2 SFDVKD. The CDR3 region has the DNA TGTGCCACCAGTGAATACGCCTCGACCGGCCAAGATACGCAGTATTTT. Amino acid sequence: CATSEYASTGQDTQYF.

This clonotype was recorded at least ten times. The DNA of the CDR3 is TGTGCCACCAGTGATTTATGGGGCTACACCTTC. As protein: CATSDLWGYTF. The chain joins TRBV24-1 to TRBJ1-2; D gene unclear. The length of the CDR3 is 11 residues. Deletions cut 1 base from V and 8 bases from J, with 4 bases between. Germline assignment: CDR1 KGHDR and CDR2 SFDVKD.

In this sample, this clonotype turned up many times. The chain uses TRBV7-6 and TRBJ2-5; D not resolved. This CDR3 comprises 14 residues. The V gene's germline CDR1 is SGHVS and CDR2 FNYEAQ. V was shortened by 0 bases and J by 7 bases, with 12 bases between the two germline ends. This chain's CDR3 is CASSLAHRTGTQYF. The CDR3 bases are TGTGCCAGCAGCTTAGCGCATCGCACTGGGACCCAGTACTTC.

This clonotype was observed a single time. It may be a read error: a sequence one base away is much more abundant. J is TRBJ2-5 and V is TRBV9; 7 bases map to TRBD2. Germline CDR1 is SGDLS and CDR2 is YYNGEE. This CDR3 spans 17 amino acids. CDR3 residues: CASSPGLAGAYQEIQYF. The CDR3 DNA is TGTGCCAGCAGCCCAGGATTGGCGGGAGCCTACCAAGAGATCCAGTACTTC.

This clonotype was observed a handful of times. This rearrangement joins TRBV6-5 to TRBJ2-7; 7 bases line up with TRBD2. The length of the CDR3 is 15 residues. The junction had 7 bases not matched to a gene; V was cut back by 5 bases and J by 0 bases. CDR1 MNHEY and CDR2 SVGAGI come from the germline V gene. CDR3 sequence reads: CASSAAGGSSYEQYF. As DNA, the CDR3 is TGTGCCAGCAGTGCGGCGGGCGGGAGCTCCTACGAGCAGTACTTC.

The genes are TRBV6-1 and TRBJ2-2, with TRBD2 as a possible D gene (5 bases). Trimming left V 2 bases short and J 0 bases short, with 13 bases between. The CDR3 loop spans 17 amino acids. Germline assignment: CDR1 MNHNS and CDR2 SASEGT. CDR3 sequence (DNA): TGTGCCAGCAGTGAAAGGCGGAGCGGTGCGAACACCGGGGAGCTGTTTTTT. Translation: CASSERRSGANTGELFF.

This clonotype was recorded many times. The chain carries TRBV29-1 and TRBJ1-1, with a tentative D call TRBD1 (6 bases). Deletions cut 3 bases from V and 1 base from J, with 12 bases between. This CDR3 is 14 amino acids long. Germline CDR1 is SQVTM and CDR2 is ANQGSEA. CDR3 in DNA: TGCAGCGTTGATGGCAGGGGAAGGAACACTGAAGCTTTCTTT. As protein: CSVDGRGRNTEAFF.

In its sample, this clonotype was seen many times. V usage is TRBV14 and J usage is TRBJ1-1; D is perhaps TRBD1 (6 bases). Germline CDR1 reads SGHDN; CDR2 reads FVKESK. Trimming pared 0 bases from V and 0 bases from J, leaving 11 bases between. CDR3 length: 16 residues. CDR3 protein: CASSQDLGAMNTEAFF. The CDR3 region has the DNA TGTGCCAGCAGCCAAGATTTGGGGGCCATGAACACTGAAGCTTTCTTT.

The chain carries TRBV7-9 and TRBJ2-1; 8 nucleotides agree with TRBD1. Germline CDR1 and CDR2: SEHNR and FQNEAQ (reference sequence). The CDR3 runs 13 residues. V was clipped by 2 bases and J by 7 bases; unmatched bases: 1. The CDR3 DNA sequence: TGTGCCAGCAGCTTAACAGGGGGGAATGAGCAGTTCTTC. Translating gives CASSLTGGNEQFF.

In this sample, this clonotype turned up many times. This chain uses TRBV9 with TRBJ2-3; 10 positions agree with TRBD2. The junction had 9 bases not matched to a gene; V was cut back by 3 bases and J by 2 bases. The CDR3 length is 17 residues. Germline CDR1 reads SGDLS; CDR2 reads YYNGEE. The CDR3 DNA reads TGTGCCAGCAGCGCAACTAGGACTAGCGGTTACACAGATACGCAGTATTTT. Translation: CASSATRTSGYTDTQYF.

This clonotype was recorded at least ten times. The chain has TRBV5-1 and TRBJ1-2; a weak D match, TRBD1 (5 bases). The germline CDR1 and CDR2 sequences are SGHRS and YFSETQ. CDR3 length: 15 residues. V was cut by 4 bases and J by 7 bases, with 20 bases left in between. CDR3 sequence (DNA): TGCGCCAGCAGCCACGAACGGGGCTTTCTAGGTGGCTACACCTTC. The encoded protein is CASSHERGFLGGYTF.

This chain links TRBV20-1 with TRBJ2-7; D unresolved. CDR1 is DFQATT, CDR2 SNEGSKA, per germline (reference sequence). The CDR3 loop spans 11 amino acids. Trimming took 7 bases from V and 5 from J, leaving 12 bases between them. The CDR3 spells CSGSLSDEQYF. The CDR3 nucleotides read TGCAGTGGATCATTATCAGACGAGCAGTACTTC.

This clonotype has at least ten counts. This chain joins TRBV6-2 or TRBV6-3 and TRBJ2-3; weak D call: TRBD2 (6 bases). Trimming cost V 6 bases and J 1 base, with 8 bases left between them. The CDR3 is 13 residues long. Germline CDR1 and CDR2: MNHEY and SVGEGT. The chain's CDR3 is CASRRDGTDTQYF. CDR3 nucleotides: TGTGCCAGCAGGCGGGACGGCACAGATACGCAGTATTTT.

There are many counts of this clonotype. The genes are TRBV29-1 and TRBJ2-5; D is possibly TRBD2 (7 bases). The CDR3 is 13 residues long. V lost 4 bases and J 7 bases, leaving 16 bases between the germline ends. The V gene's germline CDR1 is SQVTM and CDR2 ANQGSEA. The DNA of the CDR3 is TGCAGCGTTGGGCTCCAGGGAGGGGGGACCCAGTACTTC. As protein: CSVGLQGGGTQYF.

The rearrangement uses TRBV18 and TRBJ2-2, with D possibly TRBD1 on 6 matching bases. The CDR3 sequence is 15 residues long. Looked up from germline, CDR1 is KGHSH and CDR2 is LQKENI. Trimming pared 6 bases from V and 1 base from J, leaving 12 bases between. The CDR3 is CASSPPTGNTGELFF. CDR3 DNA: TGTGCCAGCTCTCCCCCGACAGGGAACACCGGGGAGCTGTTTTTT.

The chain carries TRBV11-2 and TRBJ2-1; TRBD1 matches at 8 bases. Germline CDR1 SGHAT, CDR2 FQNNGV. The V and J ends lost 11 bases and 4 bases, in that order; junction bases with no gene match: 7. This CDR3 comprises 13 residues. CDR3 residues: CACHGQGYNEQFF. The CDR3 nucleotides are TGTGCCTGCCACGGACAGGGTTACAATGAGCAGTTCTTC.

This clonotype was observed a handful of times. This sequence joins TRBV24-1 and TRBJ2-3; no clear D. Trimming left V 2 bases short and J 4 bases short, with 21 bases between. Germline CDR1 KGHDR, CDR2 SFDVKD. This CDR3 region has 18 residues. The DNA of the CDR3 is TGTGCCACCAGTGATTCCCTAGGTCCCAGGTGGTTCGCAGATACGCAGTATTTT. Encoded protein: CATSDSLGPRWFADTQYF.

This clonotype was seen a few times. Compared with germline, one end of the junction differs, possibly owing to a read error. The CDR3 DNA sequence: TGTGCCAGCAGCCCGAGAGGGGACAGCTTCCTCTTC. It is translated as CASSPRGDSFLF. The rearrangement joins TRBV7-8 to TRBJ2-1; 7 bases are a match to TRBD1. The CDR3 extends over 12 amino acids. Germline V gives CDR1 SGHVS, CDR2 FQNEAQ.

This clonotype was seen at least ten times. The rearrangement uses TRBV6-6 and TRBJ1-4, with unresolved D. Germline V lookup: CDR1 MNHNY, CDR2 SVGAGI (reference sequence). The V gene lost 8 bases and the J gene lost 4 bases, with 14 bases spanning the gap. CDR3 length: 14 amino acids. The CDR3 DNA follows: TGTGCCAGCGGGTTTCCCCGGGTTAATGAAAAACTGTTTTTT. It is translated as CASGFPRVNEKLFF.

This clonotype was found many times. The V and J genes are TRBV7-9 and TRBJ2-1; D remains ambiguous. The CDR3 is 11 amino acids. The germline V and J ends were trimmed by 8 bases and 4 bases, with 6 bases remaining between them. CDR1 is SEHNR, CDR2 FQNEAQ, per germline (reference sequence). The CDR3 region is CASVSYNEQFF. The CDR3 DNA is TGTGCCAGCGTAAGTTACAATGAGCAGTTCTTC. Together with reference TRBV7-9 and TRBJ2-1, the CDR3 gives the full variable domain: DTGVSQNPRHKITKRGQNVTFRCDPISEHNRLYWYRQTLGQGPEFLTYFQNEAQLEKSRLLSDRFSAERPKGSFSTLEIQRTEQGDSAMYLCASVSYNEQFFGPGTRLTVL.

This clonotype was observed at least ten times. J is TRBJ1-6 and V is TRBV6-1, with D unresolved. This CDR3 is 14 amino acids long. Deletions cut 1 base from V and 9 bases from J, with 10 bases between. Germline lookup yields CDR1 MNHNS and CDR2 SASEGT. The CDR3 DNA is TGTGCCAGCAGTGAAGACAGACCTCGTTCACCCCTCCACTTT. Translated, it gives CASSEDRPRSPLHF.